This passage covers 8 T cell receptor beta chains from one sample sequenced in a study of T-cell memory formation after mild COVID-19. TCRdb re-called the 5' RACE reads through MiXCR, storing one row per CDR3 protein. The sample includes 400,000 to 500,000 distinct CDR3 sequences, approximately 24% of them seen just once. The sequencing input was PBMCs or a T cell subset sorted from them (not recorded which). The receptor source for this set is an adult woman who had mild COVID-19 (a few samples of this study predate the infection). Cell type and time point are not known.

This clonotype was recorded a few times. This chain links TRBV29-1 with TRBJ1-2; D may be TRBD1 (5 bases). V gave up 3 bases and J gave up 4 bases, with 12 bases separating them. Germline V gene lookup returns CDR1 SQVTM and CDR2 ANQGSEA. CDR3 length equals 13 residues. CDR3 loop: CSVDSTGAYGYTF. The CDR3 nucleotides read TGCAGCGTTGATAGTACAGGAGCCTATGGCTACACCTTC.

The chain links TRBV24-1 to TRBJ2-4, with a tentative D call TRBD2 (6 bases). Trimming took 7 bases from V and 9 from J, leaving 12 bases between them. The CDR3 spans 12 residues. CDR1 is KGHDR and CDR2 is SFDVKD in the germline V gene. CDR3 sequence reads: CATSGGSGIQYF. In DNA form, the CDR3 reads TGTGCCACCAGCGGAGGGTCTGGCATTCAGTACTTC.

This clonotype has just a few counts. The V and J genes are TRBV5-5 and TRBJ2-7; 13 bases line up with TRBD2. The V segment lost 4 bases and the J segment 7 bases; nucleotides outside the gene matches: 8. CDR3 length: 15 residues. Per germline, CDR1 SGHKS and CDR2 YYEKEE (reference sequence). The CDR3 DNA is TGTGCCAGCAGCCTGGGACTAGCGGGACACGCGGAGCAGTACTTC. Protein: CASSLGLAGHAEQYF.

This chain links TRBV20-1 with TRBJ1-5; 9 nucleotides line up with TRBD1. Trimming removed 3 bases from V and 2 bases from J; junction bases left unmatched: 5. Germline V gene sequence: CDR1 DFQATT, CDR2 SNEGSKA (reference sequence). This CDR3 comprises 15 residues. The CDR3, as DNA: TGCAGTGCTAGTGGGACAGGGTATGGCAATCAGCCCCAGCATTTT. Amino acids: CSASGTGYGNQPQHF.

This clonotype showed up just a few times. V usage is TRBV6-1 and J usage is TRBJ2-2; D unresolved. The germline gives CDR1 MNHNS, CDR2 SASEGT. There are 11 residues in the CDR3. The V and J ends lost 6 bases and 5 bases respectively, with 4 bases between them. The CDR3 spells CASRATGELFF. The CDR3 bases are TGTGCCAGCAGGGCAACCGGGGAGCTGTTTTTT.

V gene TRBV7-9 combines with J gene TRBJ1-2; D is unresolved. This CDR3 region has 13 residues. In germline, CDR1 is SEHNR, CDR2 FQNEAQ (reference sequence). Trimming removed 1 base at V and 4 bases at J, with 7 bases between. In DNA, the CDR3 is TGTGCCAGCAGCTTAGAGAGCATCTATGGCTACACCTTC. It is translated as CASSLESIYGYTF.

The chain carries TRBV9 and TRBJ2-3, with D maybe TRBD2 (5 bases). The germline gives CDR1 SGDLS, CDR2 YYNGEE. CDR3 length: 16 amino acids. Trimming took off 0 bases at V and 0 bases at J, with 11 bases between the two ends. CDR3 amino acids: CASSVDGVPSTDTQYF. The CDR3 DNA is TGTGCCAGCAGCGTAGACGGGGTTCCTAGCACAGATACGCAGTATTTT.

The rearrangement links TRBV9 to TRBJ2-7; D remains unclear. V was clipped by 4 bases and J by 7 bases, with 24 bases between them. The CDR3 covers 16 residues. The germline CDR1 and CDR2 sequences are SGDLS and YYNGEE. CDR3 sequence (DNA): TGTGCCAGCAGCCCTTCGGTAGGGCGCCCCATTGGGGAGCAGTACTTC. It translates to CASSPSVGRPIGEQYF.